The rows below give T cell receptor beta chains drawn from one sample of a study of T cell responses to AZD1222 COVID-19 vaccine. Using immunoSEQ multiplex PCR, the repertoire was profiled, and TCRdb retains in-frame clones only, with some absent. This table has 250,000 to 300,000 clones, 90% to 95% appearing once. The source was peripheral blood, collected 28 days after the second AZD1222 dose. The source of these receptors is an adult who received the AZD1222 COVID-19 vaccine. The CDR3 runs from the conserved cysteine through the conserved F or W. A D gene is named only where the DNA matches it firmly. Expanded clones get a size class; other rows say once, few or many, or leave the size out.

v_gene,j_gene,d_gene,abundance,CDR3nt,CDR3aa
TRBV5-1,TRBJ2-7,-,-,TGCGCCAGCAGCTCCGGGCCTCGCGCCTACGAGCAGTACTTC,CASSSGPRAYEQYF
TRBV6-6,TRBJ2-6,-,-,TGTGCCAATTCAGGGAGCTCTGGGGCCAACGTCCTGACTTTC,CANSGSSGANVLTF
TRBV6-5,TRBJ2-7,-,-,TGTGCCAGCAGTTACTCGCGGCACCTCTACGAGCAGTACTTC,CASSYSRHLYEQYF
TRBV28,TRBJ1-1,-,-,TGTGCCAGCGGACTACAGGGGAACACTGAAGCTTTCTTT,CASGLQGNTEAFF
TRBV6-5,TRBJ2-7,-,-,TGTGCCAGCAGTTACTCTGGGGGAAAGGGCTACGAGCAGTACTTC,CASSYSGGKGYEQYF
TRBV28,TRBJ1-5,-,-,TGTGCCAGCAGTTTATTTGTTCAGCCCCAGCATTTT,CASSLFVQPQHF
TRBV5-6,TRBJ1-1,-,-,TGTGCCAGCAGCTTGGGGCCTACTGGGGTAAGGGGAACTGAAGCTTTCTTT,CASSLGPTGVRGTEAFF
TRBV4-1,TRBJ1-5,TRBD1,-,TGCGCCAGCAGCCAAGTATTTGGACAGGGATCCTATCAGCCCCAGCATTTT,CASSQVFGQGSYQPQHF
TRBV10-3,TRBJ1-2,-,-,TGTGCCATCGGCCGGGACAACTATGGCTACACCTTC,CAIGRDNYGYTF
TRBV27,TRBJ2-7,-,-,TGTGCCAGCTCAAAATCGGGGGGCTGGGAGCAGTACTTC,CASSKSGGWEQYF
TRBV7-9,TRBJ2-7,TRBD1,-,TGTGCCAGCAGCCAGACAGGGCCCCCGGGCGAGCAGTACTTC,CASSQTGPPGEQYF
TRBV6-5,TRBJ2-7,TRBD1,-,TGTGCCAGCAGCCGACAGGGGAAGCTCCACGAGCAGTACTTC,CASSRQGKLHEQYF
TRBV7-8,TRBJ2-7,-,-,TGTGCCAGCAGCTTCCCCGACAGGACTCGGGGCGGGCAGTACTTC,CASSFPDRTRGGQYF
TRBV2,TRBJ2-5,-,-,TGTGCCAGCAGCCTAGAGCAAGAGACCCAGTACTTC,CASSLEQETQYF
TRBV3-1/TRBV3-2,TRBJ2-7,TRBD2,-,TGTGCCAGCAGCCAAGCCCCGGGGGAGGGACTTATCTCCTACGAGCAGTACTTC,CASSQAPGEGLISYEQYF
TRBV6-1,TRBJ2-1,TRBD2,-,TGTGCCAGCAGTGATTTCGGGGGGGGTGGTGAGCAGTTCTTC,CASSDFGGGGEQFF
TRBV9,TRBJ1-1,TRBD1,-,TGTGCCAGCAGCACCTCCGGGACAGGGGGCACTGAAGCTTTCTTT,CASSTSGTGGTEAFF
TRBV28,TRBJ1-5,-,-,TGTGCCAGCAGTCTAGCCCACGGGGCGCTTTCTCAGCCCCAGCATTTT,CASSLAHGALSQPQHF
TRBV9,TRBJ2-5,-,-,TGTGCCAGCAGCGTTCGGGACTTTCTTTTGAGAGGGGAGACCCAGTACTTC,CASSVRDFLLRGETQYF
TRBV7-9,TRBJ2-2,-,few,TGTGCCAGCAGCTTAAGTCCTTACGGGGTCACCGGGGAGCTGTTTTTT,CASSLSPYGVTGELFF
TRBV6-1,TRBJ1-2,-,-,TGTGCCAGCAGTGAACTGGGCGTGCACTATGGCTACACCTTC,CASSELGVHYGYTF
TRBV16,TRBJ2-1,-,once,TGTGCCAGCAGCCAATCTGGGGCCCAGGCGGGGAATGAGCAGTTCTTC,CASSQSGAQAGNEQFF
TRBV19,TRBJ1-2,-,-,TGTGCCAGTACCCCTCCGGGATCTAACTATGGCTACACCTTC,CASTPPGSNYGYTF
TRBV7-6,TRBJ1-4,TRBD1,-,TGTGCCAGCAGCTTAACACAGGGGAGAGGCGAAAAACTGTTTTTT,CASSLTQGRGEKLFF
TRBV11-2,TRBJ1-3,TRBD1,-,TGTGCCAGCGCGGAGGGGACAGGGTCTGGAAACACCATATATTTT,CASAEGTGSGNTIYF
TRBV5-4,TRBJ2-7,TRBD2,once,TGTGCCAGCAGCGTGGGACTAGCCAACGAGCAGTACTTC,CASSVGLANEQYF
TRBV14,TRBJ2-7,TRBD1,-,TGTGCCAGCAGCCAAGGGATTCGACAGGGCCTCTCCTACGAGCAGTACTTC,CASSQGIRQGLSYEQYF
TRBV7-9,TRBJ1-5,TRBD1,-,TGTGCCAGCAGCTTAGTTGGGACAGGGGGAGAGCCTTATCAGCCCCAGCATTTT,CASSLVGTGGEPYQPQHF
TRBV11-2,TRBJ1-1,-,-,TGTGCCAGCACCTCGGGGGGAGGCACTGAAGCTTTCTTT,CASTSGGGTEAFF
TRBV24-1,TRBJ1-2,-,-,TGTGCCACCAGTAAAGGGTTTGGGGGCTACACCTTC,CATSKGFGGYTF
TRBV4-1,TRBJ1-5,-,-,TGCGCCAGCAGCCAAGAAACAGGCTCTAGTCAGCCCCAGCATTTT,CASSQETGSSQPQHF
TRBV2,TRBJ1-1,-,-,TGTGCCAGCCAGCTCATGAACACTGAAGCTTTCTTT,CASQLMNTEAFF
TRBV5-1,TRBJ1-5,-,-,TGCGCCAGCAGCTTTTCGACAGGTCAGCCCCAGCATTTT,CASSFSTGQPQHF
TRBV4-3,TRBJ2-3,-,-,TGCGCCAGCAGCCAAGAGCGCGGAGCGGGACATGCTGCAGATACGCAGTATTTT,CASSQERGAGHAADTQYF
TRBV5-1,TRBJ1-1,TRBD1,-,TGCGCCAGCAGCTTGGGGACAGGGGCCTCTGAAGCTTTCTTT,CASSLGTGASEAFF
TRBV4-1,TRBJ2-7,TRBD2,-,TGCGCCAGCAGCCAAGACCCGGGGACTAGCAGATCCTACGAGCAGTACTTC,CASSQDPGTSRSYEQYF